The clone carrying this TCR beta chain was found many times. Its cognate antigen is unknown. Uncontrolled infection, other autoimmune disease, pregnancy and lactation each barred patients from inclusion. Sampled blood dates from first hyperthyroidism diagnosis, and it precedes any ophthalmopathy symptoms. The sample is drawn from a study of T cells in Graves' hyperthyroidism and ophthalmopathy. The CDR3 extends over 13 amino acids. With V trimmed by 6 bases and J by 7 bases, 6 bases remained unmatched. Per germline, CDR1 DFQATT and CDR2 SNEGSKA (reference sequence). Study-wide results and limits: Blood also showed most of the thyroid clonotypes that were expanded above 0.001.

It was RNA transcripts that yielded the amplified TCR beta CDR3 regions. The HTBI primer set drove a first-round RT-PCR of the TCR CDR3. TCRdb recomputed calls from the multiplex PCR reads with MiXCR, one row per CDR3 protein. The repertoire holds roughly 400,000 distinct CDR3 sequences, about 15% seen once, with 28% in the top ten. The material sequenced was blood. This TCR was sampled from a young woman with Graves' hyperthyroidism that later progressed to Graves' ophthalmopathy. The J gene is TRBJ1-6, the V gene TRBV20-1, with TRBD1 identical over 7 bases. CDR3 loop: CSARGQKNSPLHF. CDR3 DNA sequence: TGCAGTGCCAGGGGACAGAAAAATTCACCCCTCCACTTT.